Listed below are T cell receptor beta chains from one sample, sequenced in a study of cytomegalovirus exposure and HLA in healthy donors. The table came from immunoSEQ multiplex PCR; TCRdb's copy has only in-frame clones and leaves some out. The sample includes 90,000 to 120,000 clones, 74% of them seen just once. The specimen sequenced was PBMCs. The receptors come from a man aged 50 to 59 in good health and CMV-seropositive. Both conserved end residues are part of each CDR3. Fields, in order: D gene, J gene, V gene, clone size, CDR3 protein, CDR3 DNA. D genes are given only for firm matches. A row's size may be missing; if present it is once, few, many or a size class.

TRBD2 | TRBJ2-4 | TRBV11-2 | few | CASSSGLGQSIQYF | TGTGCCAGCAGCTCTGGACTAGGTCAGAGCATTCAGTACTTC
- | TRBJ1-1 | TRBV9 | - | CASSVASGNTEAFF | TGTGCCAGCAGCGTAGCCAGCGGGAACACTGAAGCTTTCTTT
- | TRBJ2-2 | TRBV4-1 | - | CASSQVRAGGSGELFF | TGCGCCAGCAGCCAAGTTCGGGCAGGGGGGTCCGGGGAGCTGTTTTTT
TRBD1 | TRBJ2-1 | TRBV19 | - | CASSSGQGAYNEQFF | TGTGCCAGTAGTTCGGGACAGGGTGCCTACAATGAGCAGTTCTTC
- | TRBJ2-1 | TRBV4-2 | once | CASSQESLLGLLLQYEQFF | TGTGCCAGCAGCCAAGAAAGCTTGCTCGGACTCCTCCTACAATATGAGCAGTTCTTC
TRBD1 | TRBJ1-3 | TRBV23-1 | few | CASSQWTGTVSGNTIYF | TGCGCCAGCAGTCAGTGGACAGGGACTGTCTCTGGAAACACCATATATTTT
- | TRBJ2-7 | TRBV15 | few | CATSREGVSSYEQYF | TGTGCCACCAGCAGAGAAGGAGTTAGCTCCTACGAGCAGTACTTC
- | TRBJ1-2 | TRBV14 | - | CASSLVGRGGYTF | TGTGCCAGCAGCCTAGTTGGACGGGGAGGCTACACCTTC
- | TRBJ2-5 | TRBV5-1 | - | CASSLGTEGETQYF | TGCGCCAGCAGCTTGGGTACGGAGGGGGAGACCCAGTACTTC
TRBD1 | TRBJ1-2 | TRBV5-1 | - | CASSSPDRPNYGYTF | TGCGCCAGCAGCTCCCCGGACAGGCCTAACTATGGCTACACCTTC
- | TRBJ1-2 | TRBV18 | - | CASSSQGIYGYTF | TGTGCCAGCTCATCCCAGGGGATTTACGGCTACACCTTC
- | TRBJ2-1 | TRBV9 | - | CASSPQRGLGEQFF | TGTGCCAGCAGCCCTCAGCGAGGGCTAGGTGAGCAGTTCTTC
TRBD1 | TRBJ1-1 | TRBV5-1 | - | CASSSVPGQGRNTEAFF | TGCGCCAGCAGCTCCGTCCCGGGACAGGGCCGTAACACTGAAGCTTTCTTT
TRBD2 | TRBJ2-7 | TRBV7-2 | - | CASSLEKSGSPYEQYF | TGTGCCAGCAGCTTAGAAAAGAGCGGGAGCCCCTACGAGCAGTACTTC
- | TRBJ1-2 | TRBV7-2 | - | CASRRPPDRNGYTF | TGTGCCAGCAGAAGACCCCCCGACAGGAATGGCTACACCTTC
TRBD2 | TRBJ2-1 | TRBV9 | - | CASSATPGLVLNEQFF | TGTGCCAGCAGCGCTACTCCGGGACTAGTTTTGAATGAGCAGTTCTTC
- | TRBJ1-5 | TRBV6-1 | - | CASSERGSLYSNQPQHF | TGTGCCAGCAGTGAAAGGGGCAGTCTCTATAGCAATCAGCCCCAGCATTTT
TRBD2 | TRBJ2-7 | TRBV5-7 | - | CASSLVLLAGGTYEQYF | TGTGCCAGCAGCTTGGTCCTACTAGCGGGAGGCACCTACGAGCAGTACTTC
- | TRBJ2-7 | TRBV7-2 | few | CASSLGGGSYEQYF | TGTGCCAGCAGCTTAGGAGGTGGATCCTACGAGCAGTACTTC
TRBD2 | TRBJ2-7 | TRBV19 | few | CASIRGGRLPYEQYF | TGTGCCAGTATACGGGGGGGGCGTCTTCCCTACGAGCAGTACTTC
- | TRBJ2-3 | TRBV5-1 | - | CASSPQRDTQYF | TGCGCCAGCAGCCCACAAAGAGATACGCAGTATTTT
TRBD2 | TRBJ2-2 | TRBV9 | - | CASGPGLAGGGHGELFF | TGTGCCAGCGGACCGGGACTAGCGGGGGGAGGACACGGGGAGCTGTTTTTT
- | TRBJ2-5 | TRBV5-1 | few | CASSLRGGIGQETQYF | TGCGCCAGCAGCTTGAGGGGTGGGATAGGACAAGAGACCCAGTACTTC
- | TRBJ1-1 | TRBV5-4 | many | CASSLRGGDGTEAFF | TGTGCCAGCAGCTTGAGGGGCGGGGATGGCACTGAAGCTTTCTTT
- | TRBJ1-5 | TRBV11-2 | once | CASSLDFGMGQPQHF | TGTGCCAGCAGCTTAGATTTCGGGATGGGGCAGCCCCAGCATTTT
- | TRBJ1-2 | TRBV19 | - | CASSISDIGYTF | TGTGCCAGTAGTATTTCAGACATTGGCTACACCTTC
TRBD2 | TRBJ2-5 | TRBV5-1 | - | CASSLALAGAFQETQYF | TGCGCCAGCAGCTTGGCGCTAGCGGGAGCTTTCCAAGAGACCCAGTACTTC
- | TRBJ1-1 | TRBV27 | once | CASSLSRVAEAFF | TGTGCCAGCAGTTTAAGTAGAGTGGCTGAAGCTTTCTTT
TRBD1 | TRBJ1-1 | TRBV30 | - | CAWSGDRGRTEAFF | TGTGCCTGGAGCGGCGACAGGGGTCGAACTGAAGCTTTCTTT
TRBD1 | TRBJ1-4 | TRBV5-4 | - | CASSQGQGDKLFF | TGTGCCAGCAGCCAAGGACAGGGTGATAAACTGTTTTTT
- | TRBJ2-7 | TRBV4-2 | - | CASSLPSVPPDEQYF | TGTGCCAGCAGCCTCCCCTCGGTTCCTCCCGACGAGCAGTACTTC
- | TRBJ1-2 | TRBV6-1 | - | CATQEGPYGYTF | TGTGCCACCCAGGAAGGCCCCTATGGCTACACCTTC
TRBD2 | TRBJ2-7 | TRBV10-2 | - | CASSGLAGVSGEQYF | TGCGCCAGCAGTGGACTAGCGGGAGTGAGTGGCGAGCAGTACTTC
- | TRBJ1-6 | TRBV10-3 | - | CAISESGATPNSPLHF | TGTGCCATCAGTGAGTCGGGGGCTACCCCAAATTCACCCCTCCACTTT
TRBD2 | TRBJ2-1 | TRBV15 | few | CATSSLRGTAGERNEQFF | TGTGCCACCAGCAGTTTAAGGGGCACAGCGGGAGAGAGGAATGAGCAGTTCTTC
- | TRBJ1-5 | TRBV19 | - | CASSTTGRNQPQHF | TGTGCCAGTAGTACGACAGGCCGCAATCAGCCCCAGCATTTT
TRBD1 | TRBJ1-2 | TRBV2 | - | CASSYLGQGAGYTF | TGTGCCAGCAGCTACCTCGGACAGGGGGCTGGCTACACCTTC